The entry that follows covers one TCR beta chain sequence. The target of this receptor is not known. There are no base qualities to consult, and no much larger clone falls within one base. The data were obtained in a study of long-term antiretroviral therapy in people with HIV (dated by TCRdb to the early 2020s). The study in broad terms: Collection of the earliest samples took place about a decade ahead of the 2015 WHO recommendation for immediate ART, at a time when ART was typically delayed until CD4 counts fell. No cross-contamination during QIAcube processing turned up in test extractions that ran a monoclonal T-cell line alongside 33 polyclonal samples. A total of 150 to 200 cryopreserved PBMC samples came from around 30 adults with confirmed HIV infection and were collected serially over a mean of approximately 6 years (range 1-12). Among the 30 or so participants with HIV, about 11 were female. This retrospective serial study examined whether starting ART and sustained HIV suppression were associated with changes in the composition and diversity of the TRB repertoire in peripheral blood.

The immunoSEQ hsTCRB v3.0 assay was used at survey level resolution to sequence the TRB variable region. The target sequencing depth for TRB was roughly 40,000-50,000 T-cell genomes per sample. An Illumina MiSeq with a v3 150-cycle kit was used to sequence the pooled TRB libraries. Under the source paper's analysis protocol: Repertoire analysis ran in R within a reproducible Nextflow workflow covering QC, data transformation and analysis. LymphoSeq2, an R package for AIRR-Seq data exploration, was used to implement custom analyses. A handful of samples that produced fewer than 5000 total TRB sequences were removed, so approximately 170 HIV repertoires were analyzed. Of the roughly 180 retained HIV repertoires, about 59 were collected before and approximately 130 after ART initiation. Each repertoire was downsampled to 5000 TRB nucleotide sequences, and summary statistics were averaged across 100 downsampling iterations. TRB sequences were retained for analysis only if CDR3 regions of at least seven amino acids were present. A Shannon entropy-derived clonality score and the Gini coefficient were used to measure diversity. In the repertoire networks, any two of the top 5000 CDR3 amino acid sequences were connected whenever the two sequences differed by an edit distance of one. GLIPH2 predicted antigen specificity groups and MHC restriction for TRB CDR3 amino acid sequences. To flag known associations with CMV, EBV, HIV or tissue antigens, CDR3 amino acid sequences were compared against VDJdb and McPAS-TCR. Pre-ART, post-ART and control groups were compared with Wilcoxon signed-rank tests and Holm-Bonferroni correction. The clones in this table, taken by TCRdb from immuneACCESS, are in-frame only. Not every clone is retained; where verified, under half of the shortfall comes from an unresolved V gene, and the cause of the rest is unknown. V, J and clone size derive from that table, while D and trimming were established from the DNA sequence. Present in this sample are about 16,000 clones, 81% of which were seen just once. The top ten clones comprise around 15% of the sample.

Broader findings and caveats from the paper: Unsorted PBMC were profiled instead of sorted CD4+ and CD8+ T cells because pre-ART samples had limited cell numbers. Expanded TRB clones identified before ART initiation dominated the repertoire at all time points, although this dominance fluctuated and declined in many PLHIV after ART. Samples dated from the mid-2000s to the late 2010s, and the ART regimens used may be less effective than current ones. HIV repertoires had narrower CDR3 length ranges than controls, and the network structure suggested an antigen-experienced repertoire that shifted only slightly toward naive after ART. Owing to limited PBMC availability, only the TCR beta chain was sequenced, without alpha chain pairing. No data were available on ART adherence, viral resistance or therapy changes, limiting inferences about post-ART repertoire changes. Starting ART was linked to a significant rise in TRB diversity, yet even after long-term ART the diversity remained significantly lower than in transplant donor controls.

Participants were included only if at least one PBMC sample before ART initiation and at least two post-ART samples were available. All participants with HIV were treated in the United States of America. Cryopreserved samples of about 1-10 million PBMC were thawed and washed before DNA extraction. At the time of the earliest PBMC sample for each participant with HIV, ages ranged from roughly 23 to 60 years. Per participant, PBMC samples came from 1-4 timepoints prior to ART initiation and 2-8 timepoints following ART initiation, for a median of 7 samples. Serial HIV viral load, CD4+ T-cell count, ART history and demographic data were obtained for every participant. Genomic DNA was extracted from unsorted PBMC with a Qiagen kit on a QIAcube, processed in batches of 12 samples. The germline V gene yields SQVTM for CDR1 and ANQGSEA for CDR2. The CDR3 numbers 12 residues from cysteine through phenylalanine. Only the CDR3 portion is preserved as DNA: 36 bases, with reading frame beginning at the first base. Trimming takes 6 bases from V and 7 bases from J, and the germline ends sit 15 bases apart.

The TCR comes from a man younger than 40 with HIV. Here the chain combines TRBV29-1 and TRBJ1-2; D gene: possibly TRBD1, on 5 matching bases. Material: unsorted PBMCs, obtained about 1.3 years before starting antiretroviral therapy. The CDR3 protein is CSVYPGGLGYTF. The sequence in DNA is TGCAGCGTCTACCCTGGGGGTCTTGGCTACACCTTC.